The present TCR beta chain was sequenced within a study of T cell repertoires in cytomegalovirus infection. Study-level information: CMV infection and matching HLA type were both indicated by public TCR beta signatures. Points from the study as a whole: The study identified carriers of CMV plus the relevant HLA from cumulative public TCR beta family frequency. CMV-specific HLA-C-restricted TCR beta clonotypes dominated the ex vivo response.

Trimming cost V 7 bases and J 2 bases, with 12 bases left between them. CDR1 and CDR2 (germline): SGHTA, FQGNSA. The CDR3 spans 13 residues. MiXCR was run by TCRdb on the reads, yielding one entry per CDR3 protein. The data contain roughly 190,000 distinct CDR3 sequences, roughly 9.8% of them singletons. This clonotype was observed many times. Antigen specificity is unknown. J is TRBJ2-7 and V is TRBV7-2, with D hard to call. This TCR was sampled from a human donor in good health (CMV status not recorded). Some clones in this sample may be carry-over from other donors' samples. The sequencing sample was made of PBMCs. The CDR3 DNA sequence: TGTGCCAGCAACATCGACTTAGCCTACGAGCAGTACTTC. Its protein product is CASNIDLAYEQYF.